This T cell receptor (beta chain) stems from a study of blood T cell repertoires in COVID-19. Across the study: In each case, the material was cDNA or gDNA derived from T cells, B-cell-depleted T cells, or PBMCs.

The CDR3 loop spans 16 amino acids. The V end was cut by 2 bases, the J end by 3 bases, with 16 bases between. From germline, CDR1 is MNHEY and CDR2 SVGEGT. The data were produced by immunoSEQ multiplex PCR, yet TCRdb's version contains in-frame clones alone and is incomplete. The top ten clones hold 15% to 20% of a sample with roughly 88,000 clones, around 85% of them seen once. The receptor was isolated from a woman of 80 years or more with active or convalescent COVID-19. The chain combines TRBV6-2 or TRBV6-3 with TRBJ1-1; D is perhaps TRBD1 (5 bases). Sequenced: peripheral blood. CDR3 in DNA: TGTGCCAGCAGTTACGGTTTGGGGCAGGGCGACACTGAAGCTTTCTTT. It is translated as CASSYGLGQGDTEAFF.